The 22 T cell receptor beta chains below come from one sample, sequenced in a study of control samples from healthy donors and cancer patients (dated by TCRdb to 2018 to 2021). The library was generated by the immunoSEQ multiplex PCR assay. Not all clones reach the TCRdb copy of this immuneACCESS table, which keeps in-frame sequences only. Checked studies attribute under half of the gap to unresolved V genes and leave the rest unexplained. This sample gives more than 110,000 clones in total; over 85% of them show up just once. The leading ten clones occupy 10% to 12% of the sample. Sample: blood. Receptors were obtained from a man aged 25-45 years in good health.

The V and J genes are TRBV28 and TRBJ1-5, with a weak D call TRBD1 (6 bases). This CDR3 is built from 13 residues. Germline V gives CDR1 MDHEN, CDR2 SYDVKM. Trimming shortened V by 6 bases and J by 5 bases, and 11 bases separated the two germline ends. CDR3 amino acids: CASRDRSHQPQHF. The CDR3 nucleotides are TGTGCCAGCAGAGACAGGTCCCATCAGCCCCAGCATTTT.

This chain connects TRBV19 to TRBJ2-3; D not resolved. Looked up from germline, CDR1 is LNHDA and CDR2 is SQIVND (reference sequence). The CDR3 extends over 13 amino acids. The germline V and J ends were trimmed by 2 bases and 2 bases, with 5 bases remaining between them. In DNA, the CDR3 is TGTGCCAGTAGTATACTACACACAGATACGCAGTATTTT. Amino acids: CASSILHTDTQYF. Drawing the rest from reference TRBV19 and TRBJ2-3, the complete variable domain is DGGITQSPKYLFRKEGQNVTLSCEQNLNHDAMYWYRQDPGQGLRLIYYSQIVNDFQKGDIAEGYSVSREKKESFPLTVTSAQKNPTAFYLCASSILHTDTQYFGPGTRLTVL.

This clone has a single count. The chain joins TRBV27 to TRBJ2-7; 11 nucleotides match TRBD1. V gave up 1 base and J gave up 2 bases; unmatched junction bases: 4. This CDR3 comprises 16 residues. Per the germline V gene, CDR1 is MNHEY and CDR2 is SMNVEV (reference sequence). In DNA form, the CDR3 reads TGTGCCAGCAGTTTATTCGCGGGACAGGGGGCCTACGAGCAGTACTTC. Translation: CASSLFAGQGAYEQYF.

The CDR3 DNA is TGTGCCAGCAGCTCACGACTAGCGGGAGATAATGAGCAGTTCTTC. This encodes CASSSRLAGDNEQFF. The genes are TRBV27 and TRBJ2-1; 12 bases are a match to TRBD2. Germline values: CDR1 MNHEY, CDR2 SMNVEV (reference sequence). This CDR3 has 15 residues. V dropped 6 bases and J dropped 7; count of bases not matched to a gene: 7.

The chain recombines TRBV3-1 (or the pseudogene TRBV3-2) with TRBJ2-3, with 12 bases that match TRBD2. Germline V gene data show CDR1 as LGHDT and CDR2 as YNNKEL (reference sequence). The CDR3 length is 16 residues. Losses at the gene ends were 3 bases for V and 3 bases for J; bases not matched to a gene: 4. CDR3 nucleotide sequence: TGTGCCAGCAGCCATAGACTAGCGGGAGTGACAGATACGCAGTATTTT. Protein: CASSHRLAGVTDTQYF.

The V gene is TRBV7-2, the J gene TRBJ2-7; 11 bases align to TRBD1. J gave up 3 bases and V 4 bases, and 5 bases lay outside the gene matches. Per germline, CDR1 SGHTA and CDR2 FQGNSA. The CDR3 length is 15 residues. This CDR3 is CASSSRDRGIYEQYF. The CDR3 nucleotides read TGTGCCAGCAGCTCCCGGGACAGGGGGATCTACGAGCAGTACTTC.

This clone was seen just once. The rearrangement uses TRBV10-3 and TRBJ1-2; D unclear. With 7 bases removed from V and 7 bases from J, the gap between germline ends came to 13 bases. CDR1 is ENHRY, CDR2 SYGVKD, per germline. The CDR3 has 12 amino acids. CDR3 amino acids: CAITGGESGYTF. The CDR3 region has the DNA TGTGCCATCACAGGCGGGGAGTCTGGCTACACCTTC.

This clone was picked up one time. V is TRBV28 and J is TRBJ2-7; the D gene is possibly TRBD1 (5 bases). Germline CDR1 and CDR2: MDHEN and SYDVKM. V was shortened by 3 bases and J by 4 bases, with 10 bases between the two germline ends. The CDR3 contains 13 residues. CDR3 sequence (DNA): TGTGCCAGCAGTTTTTGGGGCACTTACGAGCAGTACTTC. Its protein product is CASSFWGTYEQYF.

Here the CDR3 DNA reads TGTGCCAGCAGCCGCACGGGGGGGAGGTACACCGGGGAGCTGTTTTTT. Translating gives CASSRTGGRYTGELFF. The V call is TRBV7-2, the J call TRBJ2-2; 8 nucleotides line up with TRBD2. This CDR3 is 16 amino acids long. V lost 5 bases, J lost 3 bases, and 8 bases stayed unmatched. CDR1 and CDR2 (germline): SGHTA, FQGNSA.

This rearrangement joins TRBV14 to TRBJ2-7; 7 bases match TRBD2. This CDR3 has 14 residues. The V gene end was trimmed by 4 bases and the J gene end by 5 bases; junction bases not matched to a gene: 8. From germline, CDR1 is SGHDN and CDR2 FVKESK. CDR3 bases: TGTGCCAGCAGCCTCGGCGGGAGTATCAACGAGCAGTACTTC. Its protein product is CASSLGGSINEQYF.

The V call is TRBV5-6, the J call TRBJ1-4; D might be TRBD1 (5 bases). Germline V lookup: CDR1 SGHDT, CDR2 YYEEEE. The V gene lost 0 bases and the J gene lost 5 bases, with 11 bases spanning the gap. This CDR3 spans 15 amino acids. The CDR3 region has the DNA TGTGCCAGCAGCTTGGATGGGGGAAGCAATGAAAAACTGTTTTTT. It encodes CASSLDGGSNEKLFF.

The chain is built from TRBV9 and TRBJ2-1; tentatively, D is TRBD1 (7 bases). From germline, CDR1 is SGDLS and CDR2 YYNGEE. V lost 1 base to trimming and J lost 6 bases, with 17 bases between them. CDR3 length: 16 amino acids. CDR3 nucleotides: TGTGCCAGCAGCGTACAGGGGGGCAATCTCCTCAATGAGCAGTTCTTC. The encoded protein is CASSVQGGNLLNEQFF.

The V and J genes are TRBV2 and TRBJ2-2, with TRBD1 matching over 9 bases. CDR3 size: 15 residues. V lost 6 bases to trimming and J lost 5 bases; unmatched junction nucleotides: 7. CDR1 is SNHLY, CDR2 FYNNEI, per germline. The CDR3 is CASRQGQGGTGELFF. DNA of the CDR3: TGTGCCAGCAGACAGGGACAGGGAGGAACCGGGGAGCTGTTTTTT.

The chain employs TRBV28 and TRBJ2-2; maybe TRBD2 (6 bases). V lost 4 bases and J lost 1, with 25 bases in between. The V gene's germline CDR1 is MDHEN and CDR2 SYDVKM. The CDR3 is 20 amino acids. The CDR3 region has the DNA TGTGCCAGCAGTTCCGAGTCCGGGACTCTAGCAGACATGAACACCGGGGAGCTGTTTTTT. Translating it yields CASSSESGTLADMNTGELFF.

This chain links TRBV12-3 or TRBV12-4 with TRBJ2-7, with D perhaps matching TRBD2 (6 bases). V was clipped by 8 bases and J by 7 bases, with 15 bases between them. This CDR3 contains 12 residues. In nucleotides, the CDR3 is TGTGCCAGCGGCCCGCGGGGACGGGAGCAGTACTTC. It yields the protein CASGPRGREQYF.

The chain joins TRBV4-2 to TRBJ2-1; TRBD2 agrees at 9 bases. The J segment lost 0 bases and the V segment lost 3 bases, leaving 6 bases of the junction unmatched. CDR3 length: 17 residues. The germline V gene encodes CDR1 LGHNA and CDR2 YNFKEQ. CDR3 sequence (DNA): TGTGCCAGCAGCCATGATGCTAGCGGGATCTCCTACAATGAGCAGTTCTTC. Translated: CASSHDASGISYNEQFF.

Written as DNA, the CDR3 is TGTGCCAGCACCCGTCCGACAGGGGGCACCGCTGAAGCTTTCTTT. This gives the protein CASTRPTGGTAEAFF. The chain carries TRBV28 and TRBJ1-1, with 10 bases fitting TRBD1. Germline loops: CDR1 MDHEN, CDR2 SYDVKM. The CDR3 is made up of 15 amino acids. The V segment lost 7 bases and the J segment 6 bases; nucleotides outside the gene matches: 11.

The V call is TRBV7-2, the J call TRBJ2-3; D possibly corresponds to TRBD2 (6 bases). The CDR3 has 15 amino acids. In germline, CDR1 is SGHTA, CDR2 FQGNSA. V lost 1 base and J lost 2, with 10 bases in between. The CDR3 nucleotides read TGTGCCAGCAGCTTAGTCGCGGGACCCACAGATACGCAGTATTTT. It translates to CASSLVAGPTDTQYF.

This rearrangement joins TRBV28 to TRBJ2-5; 9 nucleotides align to TRBD1. CDR1 is MDHEN and CDR2 is SYDVKM in the germline V gene. The CDR3 contains 15 residues. The trim removed 6 bases at V and 7 bases at J, leaving 12 bases unmatched. CDR3 coding DNA: TGTGCCAGCAGGGCGGACAGGGGAGGACGGCGGACCCAGTACTTC. Protein: CASRADRGGRRTQYF.

J is TRBJ2-3 and V is TRBV6-4; D gene uncertain. Germline-derived CDR1 and CDR2 are MRHNA and SNTAGT. This CDR3 region has 13 residues. Deletions cut 2 bases from V and 2 bases from J, with 5 bases between. CDR3 region: CASSDADTDTQYF. The CDR3 nucleotides read TGTGCCAGCAGTGACGCGGACACAGATACGCAGTATTTT.

This chain links TRBV2 with TRBJ1-3; the D gene is possibly TRBD1 (5 bases). V lost 5 bases and J 1 base, leaving 9 bases between the germline ends. CDR1 and CDR2 from the germline V gene are SNHLY and FYNNEI. This CDR3 has 14 amino acids. The CDR3 DNA reads as TGTGCCAGCAGTTGGGCAGGGTCTGGAAACACCATATATTTT. Its protein is CASSWAGSGNTIYF.

This chain connects TRBV3-1 (or the pseudogene TRBV3-2) to TRBJ2-7; 7 bases match TRBD1. V lost 4 bases, J lost 3 bases, and 6 bases stayed unmatched. Looked up from germline, CDR1 is LGHDT and CDR2 is YNNKEL (reference sequence). This CDR3 comprises 14 residues. CDR3: CASSRPGTVYEQYF. In DNA form, the CDR3 reads TGTGCCAGCAGCCGGCCCGGGACAGTCTACGAGCAGTACTTC.